This record concerns one TCR beta chain sequence. Methods used by the authors: Quantification of nucleated cells was approximated via reference gene primer amplification. Assay: immunoSEQ multiplex PCR; the TCRdb copy retains only in-frame clones and omits some. V and J calls and clone size come straight from that table; D and trimming were deduced from the DNA. The sample includes roughly 500,000 clones, around 89% seen only once; the top ten take around 1.9%. This specimen belongs to a study of blood T cell repertoires in COVID-19. About the study: Sites in the United States, Italy and Spain provided acute and convalescent COVID-19 samples.

Ages ranged from about 18 to 100 years, with residence in more than 20 US areas. Germline assignment: CDR1 SGHRS and CDR2 YFSETQ. The CDR3 sequence is 15 residues long. V lost 0 bases to trimming and J lost 6 bases; unmatched junction nucleotides: 7. Sequencing input: PBMCs or T cells enriched from blood (not recorded which). The sequence was obtained from a middle-aged woman who had recovered from COVID-19. The chain couples TRBV5-1 to TRBJ1-1, with TRBD1 matching over 8 bases. Here the CDR3 reads CASSLGRQGISEAFF. CDR3 DNA sequence: TGCGCCAGCAGCTTGGGCCGACAGGGGATATCTGAAGCTTTCTTT.